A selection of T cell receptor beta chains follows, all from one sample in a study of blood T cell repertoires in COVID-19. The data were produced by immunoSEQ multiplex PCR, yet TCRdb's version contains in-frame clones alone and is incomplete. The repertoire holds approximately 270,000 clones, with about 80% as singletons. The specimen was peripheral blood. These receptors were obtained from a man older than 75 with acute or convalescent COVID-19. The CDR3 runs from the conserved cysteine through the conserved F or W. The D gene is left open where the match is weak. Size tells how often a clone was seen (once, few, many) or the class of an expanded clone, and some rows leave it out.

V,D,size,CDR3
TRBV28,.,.,CASSLPQPMTRVPTGELFF
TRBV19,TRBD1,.,CASSSDRGYEQYF
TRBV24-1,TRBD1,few,CATSDPGTGNEKLFF
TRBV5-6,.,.,CASSLGLGELFF
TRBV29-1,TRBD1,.,CSVGYTGGVRGYTF
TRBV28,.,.,CASSKGGLNEKLFF
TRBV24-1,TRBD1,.,CATSDSGQGVYGYTF
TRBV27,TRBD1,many,CASSHLGQGEISGNTIYF
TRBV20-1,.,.,CSAGGADTQYF
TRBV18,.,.,CASSPPRGTVSGNTIYF
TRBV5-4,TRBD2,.,CASSLLADQETQYF
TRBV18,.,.,CASSPGSGLPGELFF
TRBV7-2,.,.,CASSLVMSGSSSYEQYF
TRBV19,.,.,CASSSDRDLTPLHF
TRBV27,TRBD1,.,CASSWETGPRVDTQYF
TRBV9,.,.,CASAREQGNTEAFF
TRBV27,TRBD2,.,CASRTGGVGVNEQFF
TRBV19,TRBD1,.,CASSSGTGGTGELFF
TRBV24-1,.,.,CATSDLQGPDTQYF
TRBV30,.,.,CAWSGSGKAKNIQYF
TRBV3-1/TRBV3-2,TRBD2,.,CASSPRRTSGRIRNEQFF
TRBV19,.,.,CASSSQVPSTEAFF
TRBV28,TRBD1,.,CASTLAGTGGYEQYF
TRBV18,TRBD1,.,CASSLTGGGYEQYF
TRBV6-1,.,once,CASSETYGNTIYF
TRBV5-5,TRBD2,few,CASSLASGGSTDTQYF
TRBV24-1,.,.,CATSDLGGDYGYTF
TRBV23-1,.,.,CASSQSKQDPYEQYF
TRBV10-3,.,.,CAIKLQGFGTEAFF
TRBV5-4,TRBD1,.,CASSQQGVAEAFF
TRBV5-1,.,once,CASRLGVNSGEQFF
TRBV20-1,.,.,CSARTGNTIYF
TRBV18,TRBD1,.,CASSPPRDRGYNEQFF
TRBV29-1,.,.,CTQRAKNIQYF
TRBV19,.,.,CASSPMVDSYSSYEQYF
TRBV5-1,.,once,CASSSHRGNTIYF
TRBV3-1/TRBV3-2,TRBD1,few,CASSQDFGTDSTDTQYF
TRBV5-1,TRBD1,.,CASSLAGTAPRLANYGYTF
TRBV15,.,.,CATSRDRVGAVTEAFF
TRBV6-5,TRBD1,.,CASSRGQLRQPQHF
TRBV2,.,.,CASSILGAHYGYTF
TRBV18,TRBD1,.,CASSPRTGSNNEQFF
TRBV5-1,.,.,CASSLVSGGTDTQYF
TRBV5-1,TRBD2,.,CASSLTASGGNNEQFF
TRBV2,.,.,CASRGDSRGEKLFF
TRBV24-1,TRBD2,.,CATSDLSGTSGLNTDTQYF
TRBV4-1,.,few,CASSRGSSDNSPLHF
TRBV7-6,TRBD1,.,CASSLAQGAEETQYF